This entry describes one T cell receptor (beta chain). Its specificity is not known. Trimming pared 4 bases from V and 0 bases from J, leaving 9 bases between. From germline, CDR1 is SGHRS and CDR2 YFSETQ. The CDR3 loop spans 14 amino acids. These data belong to a study of shared clonotypes between healthy human individuals. The protocol was immunoSEQ multiplex PCR, while the TCRdb copy is restricted to in-frame clones and leaves out a portion. The table lists over 950,000 clones, approximately 77% of them singletons. General study findings and limits: Owing to a small donor count, the genetic and exposure-history diversity represented was limited.

CD4+ cell separation produced CD45RA+ naive and CD45RA-negative memory subsets. Material for sequencing was memory CD4+ T cells from PBMCs. The subset is: CD45RA-negative fraction. This sequence originates from a man between 18 and 35 years old in good health. Some clones in this sample may be carry-over from other donors' samples. The rearrangement joins TRBV5-1 to TRBJ2-3; D uncertain. The CDR3 here is CASSPYPSTDTQYF. The CDR3, as DNA: TGCGCCAGCAGCCCCTATCCTAGCACAGATACGCAGTATTTT.